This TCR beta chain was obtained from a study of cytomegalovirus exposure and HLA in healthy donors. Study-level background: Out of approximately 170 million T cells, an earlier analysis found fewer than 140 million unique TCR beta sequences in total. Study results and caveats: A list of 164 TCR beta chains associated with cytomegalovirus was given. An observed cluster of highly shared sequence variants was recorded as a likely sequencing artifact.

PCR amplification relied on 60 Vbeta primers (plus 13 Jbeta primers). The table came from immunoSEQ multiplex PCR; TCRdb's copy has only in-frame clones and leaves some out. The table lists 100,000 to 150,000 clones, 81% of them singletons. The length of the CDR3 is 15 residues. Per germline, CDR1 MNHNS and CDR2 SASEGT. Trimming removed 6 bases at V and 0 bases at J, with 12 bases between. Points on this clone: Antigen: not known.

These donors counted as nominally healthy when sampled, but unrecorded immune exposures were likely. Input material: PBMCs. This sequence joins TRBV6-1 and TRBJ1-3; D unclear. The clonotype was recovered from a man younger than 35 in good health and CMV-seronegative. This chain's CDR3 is CASSPSPSSGNTIYF. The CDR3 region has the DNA TGTGCCAGCAGCCCCAGTCCTAGCTCTGGAAACACCATATATTTT.